Below are 26 T cell receptor beta chains sequenced from a single sample in a study of cytomegalovirus exposure and HLA in healthy donors. TCRdb keeps only in-frame clones here, not all; method: immunoSEQ multiplex PCR. The sample shows 300,000 or so clones, roughly 88% of them seen only once. The sequencing sample was made of PBMCs. All receptors come from a man aged 25 to 45 in good health and CMV-seronegative.

CDR3 in DNA: TGTGCCAGTAGTATAGACATGTGGAACACTGAAGCTTTCTTT. This codes for CASSIDMWNTEAFF. This sequence joins TRBV19 and TRBJ1-1; no clear D. Trimming left V 0 bases short and J 1 base short, with 6 bases between. The CDR3 has 14 residues. CDR1 is LNHDA and CDR2 is SQIVND in the germline V gene (reference sequence). The variable domain in full, completed from reference TRBV19 and TRBJ1-1, reads DGGITQSPKYLFRKEGQNVTLSCEQNLNHDAMYWYRQDPGQGLRLIYYSQIVNDFQKGDIAEGYSVSREKKESFPLTVTSAQKNPTAFYLCASSIDMWNTEAFFGQGTRLTVV.

The chain links TRBV27 to TRBJ2-3, with TRBD1 as a possible D gene (6 bases). Germline CDR1 MNHEY, CDR2 SMNVEV (reference sequence). V was shortened by 4 bases and J by 0 bases, with 8 bases between the two germline ends. The CDR3 covers 14 residues. As DNA, the CDR3 is TGTGCCAGCAGTTGGGGACACAGCACAGATACGCAGTATTTT. It codes for CASSWGHSTDTQYF.

CDR3 protein: CASSPGAAGSETQYF. The DNA of the CDR3 is TGCGCCAGCAGCCCCGGGGCGGCGGGGTCAGAGACCCAGTACTTC. The chain has TRBV4-3 and TRBJ2-5; weak D call: TRBD2 (6 bases). From germline, CDR1 is LGHNA and CDR2 YSLEER. The CDR3 is 15 residues long. Trimming took off 4 bases at V and 4 bases at J, with 16 bases between the two ends.

The rearrangement joins TRBV11-2 to TRBJ2-6; 12 nucleotides line up with TRBD1. V lost 2 bases, J lost 3 bases, and 8 bases stayed unmatched. Germline V gene lookup returns CDR1 SGHAT and CDR2 FQNNGV. The CDR3 spans 19 residues. The chain's CDR3 is CASSLPEGQGALGANVLTF. As DNA, the CDR3 is TGTGCCAGCAGCTTACCTGAGGGACAGGGGGCGCTTGGGGCCAACGTCCTGACTTTC.

This clone appeared once. This chain links TRBV16 with TRBJ2-5, with D perhaps matching TRBD2 (6 bases). V was pared by 2 bases and J by 3 bases, with 10 bases between. Germline CDR1 KGHSY, CDR2 FQNENV. This CDR3 is 14 amino acids long. CDR3 sequence: CASSQGAGKETQYF. The CDR3, as DNA: TGTGCCAGCAGCCAAGGTGCGGGAAAAGAGACCCAGTACTTC.

This chain uses TRBV27 with TRBJ2-7; possible D gene TRBD1, 6 bases. The CDR3 is 12 residues long. V was trimmed by 5 bases and J by 2 bases, leaving 7 bases between them. CDR1 is MNHEY and CDR2 is SMNVEV in the germline V gene (reference sequence). The CDR3: CASSDRTYEQYF. The CDR3 nucleotides are TGTGCCAGCAGTGACAGGACCTACGAGCAGTACTTC.

The chain has TRBV11-3 and TRBJ1-1, with 7 bases lining up with TRBD1. Looked up from germline, CDR1 is SGHNT and CDR2 is YENEEA. The length of the CDR3 is 13 residues. V lost 5 bases and J lost 6; bases outside the gene matches: 6. In nucleotides, the CDR3 is TGTGCCAGCAGCCCCCGGGACAGCTCTGAAGCTTTCTTT. This codes for CASSPRDSSEAFF.

The genes are TRBV6-5 and TRBJ1-1, with 7 nucleotides matching TRBD1. The germline CDR1 and CDR2 sequences are MNHEY and SVGAGI. This CDR3 is 16 amino acids long. Trimming took 0 bases from V and 0 from J; bases not matched to a gene: 4. In DNA, the CDR3 is TGTGCCAGCAGTTACTCAAGGGGGCGGATGAACACTGAAGCTTTCTTT. It is translated as CASSYSRGRMNTEAFF.

The gene calls are TRBV4-1 and TRBJ2-3; D may be TRBD1 (6 bases). Germline V gene lookup returns CDR1 MGHRA and CDR2 YSYEKL. This CDR3 has 17 amino acids. V was trimmed by 2 bases and J by 0 bases, leaving 15 bases between them. CDR3 in amino acids: CASSQPETGTSTDTQYF. In DNA, the CDR3 is TGCGCCAGCAGCCAACCCGAGACAGGCACTAGCACAGATACGCAGTATTTT.

The J gene is TRBJ1-2, the V gene TRBV5-5, with D perhaps matching TRBD1 (5 bases). CDR1 is SGHKS and CDR2 is YYEKEE in the germline V gene (reference sequence). V was trimmed by 9 bases and J by 8 bases, leaving 14 bases between them. The CDR3 spans 11 residues. Here the CDR3 reads CATPGEDGYTF. The CDR3 region has the DNA TGTGCCACGCCGGGGGAGGACGGCTACACCTTC.

The chain recombines TRBV6-1 with TRBJ1-4; D remains unclear. CDR1 and CDR2 from the germline V gene are MNHNS and SASEGT. Trimming removed 5 bases at V and 0 bases at J, with 10 bases between. The CDR3 extends over 15 amino acids. The CDR3 reads CASSISHATNEKLFF. The CDR3 region has the DNA TGTGCCAGCAGTATTAGCCATGCAACTAATGAAAAACTGTTTTTT.

V is TRBV27 and J is TRBJ1-3; weak D call: TRBD1 (6 bases). V was clipped by 5 bases and J by 2 bases, with 16 bases between them. Germline-derived CDR1 and CDR2 are MNHEY and SMNVEV (reference sequence). The CDR3 contains 16 residues. In DNA, the CDR3 is TGTGCCAGCAGTCTTGGGCAGTACAGGGCTGGAAACACCATATATTTT. Translated: CASSLGQYRAGNTIYF.

Points on this clone: At the DNA level, this CDR3 is encoded by other sequences in the same sample as well. The chain joins TRBV5-4 to TRBJ1-4; no firm D call. The CDR3 is 14 amino acids. The V and J ends lost 2 bases and 0 bases respectively, with 5 bases between them. Germline V gives CDR1 SGHNT, CDR2 YYREEE (reference sequence). CDR3 residues: CASSFSATNEKLFF. In DNA form, the CDR3 reads TGTGCCAGCAGCTTTTCGGCAACTAATGAAAAACTGTTTTTT.

The chain couples TRBV2 to TRBJ1-5, with no clear D. Trimming pared 6 bases from V and 3 bases from J, leaving 15 bases between. Per germline, CDR1 SNHLY and CDR2 FYNNEI. The length of the CDR3 is 15 residues. The CDR3 sequence: CASRGHKLSNQPQHF. DNA of the CDR3: TGTGCCAGCAGGGGCCACAAGCTTTCCAATCAGCCCCAGCATTTT.

This clone has more than one count but fewer than ten. The chain uses TRBV7-8 and TRBJ2-4; D possibly corresponds to TRBD2 (6 bases). The ends were cut back, 1 base at V and 0 bases at J, with 10 bases in the middle. The CDR3 totals 16 residues. CDR1 SGHVS and CDR2 FQNEAQ come from the germline V gene. The CDR3 DNA reads TGTGCCAGCAGCTTAGTGGGGGGACTAGCCAAAAACATTCAGTACTTC. Amino acid sequence: CASSLVGGLAKNIQYF.

V usage is TRBV5-1 and J usage is TRBJ1-2; 9 nucleotides line up with TRBD1. Germline V CDR1 and CDR2: SGHRS, YFSETQ. The CDR3 runs to 20 residues. Losses at the gene ends were 0 bases for V and 1 base for J; bases not matched to a gene: 16. This chain's CDR3 is CASSLVSPGTGQTLNYGYTF. CDR3 DNA sequence: TGCGCCAGCAGCTTGGTTTCCCCCGGGACAGGGCAGACTCTTAACTATGGCTACACCTTC.

V and J are TRBV5-6 and TRBJ2-3; D not certain. CDR3 length: 14 amino acids. Germline values: CDR1 SGHDT, CDR2 YYEEEE. The ends were cut back, 4 bases at V and 7 bases at J, with 16 bases in the middle. CDR3 sequence: CASSMRETSHTQYF. DNA of the CDR3: TGTGCCAGCAGCATGAGAGAGACTTCTCATACGCAGTATTTT.

V usage is TRBV19 and J usage is TRBJ2-1; D gene ambiguous. The CDR3 is 13 amino acids. Trimming pared 1 base from V and 8 bases from J, leaving 9 bases between. The V gene's germline CDR1 is LNHDA and CDR2 SQIVND (reference sequence). The CDR3 sequence: CASSIGNSDEQFF. Written as DNA, the CDR3 is TGTGCCAGTAGTATAGGTAATTCGGATGAGCAGTTCTTC.

The rearrangement links TRBV5-5 to TRBJ1-5, with TRBD1 as a possible D gene (5 bases). The germline V and J ends were trimmed by 3 bases and 1 base, with 14 bases remaining between them. The length of the CDR3 is 16 residues. In germline, CDR1 is SGHKS, CDR2 YYEKEE (reference sequence). As DNA, the CDR3 is TGTGCCAGCAGCTATGGGAGGGGTTTCAGCAATCAGCCCCAGCATTTT. This encodes CASSYGRGFSNQPQHF.

This clone has a single count. The rearrangement uses TRBV6-5 and TRBJ1-1; the D is unclear. The V end lost 11 bases, the J end lost 7 bases, and 23 bases lay between the germline ends. Germline assignment: CDR1 MNHEY and CDR2 SVGAGI. This CDR3 contains 14 residues. The CDR3 reads CAALSLGRINEAFF. CDR3 nucleotides: TGTGCCGCCCTCTCCCTGGGCAGGATAAATGAAGCTTTCTTT.

A single count supports this clone. The chain carries TRBV5-8 and TRBJ2-1; 10 bases line up with TRBD2. After removal of 4 bases from V and 9 bases from J, the junction contained 10 bases not matched to a gene. Per the germline V gene, CDR1 is SGHTS and CDR2 is YDEGEE. This CDR3 has 15 residues. The CDR3 nucleotides are TGTGCCAGCAGCCAAGAGCGGGGGGGCCGCAGTGAGCAGTTCTTC. This sequence encodes CASSQERGGRSEQFF.

The gene calls are TRBV11-2 and TRBJ1-2; 8 nucleotides align to TRBD1. Germline values: CDR1 SGHAT, CDR2 FQNNGV. The CDR3 is made up of 14 amino acids. The V segment lost 5 bases and the J segment 8 bases; nucleotides outside the gene matches: 10. This CDR3 reads CASSTQGGSIGYTF. DNA of the CDR3: TGTGCCAGCAGCACACAGGGGGGGTCTATCGGCTACACCTTC.

V is TRBV25-1 and J is TRBJ2-5, with a weak D call TRBD2 (5 bases). This CDR3 has 13 amino acids. CDR1 and CDR2 from the germline V gene are MGHDK and SYGVNS. Deletions cut 2 bases from V and 3 bases from J, with 7 bases between. The CDR3 DNA reads as TGTGCCAGCAGTGAACTGGGAGAAGAGACCCAGTACTTC. Protein sequence: CASSELGEETQYF.

V usage is TRBV6-6 and J usage is TRBJ1-4, with 7 positions matching TRBD1. The germline CDR1 and CDR2 sequences are MNHNY and SVGAGI (reference sequence). CDR3 size: 16 residues. V gave up 4 bases and J gave up 3 bases; unmatched junction bases: 8. CDR3 coding DNA: TGTGCCAGCAGTTCCGCAGGGGGGCGATCTAATGAAAAACTGTTTTTT. Translating gives CASSSAGGRSNEKLFF.

For this clone: Its ends do not fully match the called genes, so a read error is possible. The V gene is TRBV2, the J gene TRBJ1-1; 7 bases are shared with TRBD1. Germline V gives CDR1 SNHLY, CDR2 FYNNEI. CDR3 length equals 14 residues. CDR3 protein: CASREDRVGTEAFF. The CDR3 DNA sequence: TGTGCCAGCAGGGAAGACAGGGTAGGGACTGAAGCTTTCTTT.

A few counts support this clone. The chain recombines TRBV9 with TRBJ1-2, with TRBD1 identical over 7 bases. V lost 2 bases and J lost 6; bases outside the gene matches: 10. CDR1 is SGDLS, CDR2 YYNGEE, per germline. The CDR3 extends over 15 amino acids. The CDR3: CASSVAVGGMDGYTF. CDR3 DNA sequence: TGTGCCAGCAGCGTGGCGGTAGGGGGCATGGATGGCTACACCTTC.